These 20 T cell receptor beta chains came from one sample sequenced in a study of Ad26.COV2.S vaccination and SARS-CoV-2 variants. The data were produced by immunoSEQ multiplex PCR, yet TCRdb's version contains in-frame clones alone and is incomplete. The data contain under 250,000 clones, around 90% of them seen just once; the ten biggest clones take up less than 3%. Treatment denoted: around 19 received Ad26.COV2.S at low or high dose, single or two shots; 5 received placebo; per-sample allocation not given. The samples date from day 63 after the first vaccine or placebo injection. The material was peripheral blood, obtained in a trial of Ad26.COV2.S vaccine versus placebo. Receptor source: a person aged 18-65 years who received the Ad26.COV2.S COVID-19 vaccine or a placebo.

This chain uses TRBV7-2 with TRBJ1-6, with 8 bases lining up with TRBD1. The CDR3 is 15 amino acids. V gave up 5 bases and J gave up 7 bases; unmatched junction bases: 7. Per the germline V gene, CDR1 is SGHTA and CDR2 is FQGNSA. CDR3 in amino acids: CASSTRQGTNSPLHF. Written as DNA, the CDR3 is TGTGCCAGCAGCACGCGACAGGGGACGAATTCACCCCTCCACTTT.

The rearrangement joins TRBV6-1 to TRBJ1-2; TRBD1 matches 7 bases. CDR1 is MNHNS and CDR2 is SASEGT in the germline V gene. The CDR3 extends over 14 amino acids. Losses at the gene ends were 0 bases for V and 4 bases for J; bases not matched to a gene: 2. CDR3 coding DNA: TGTGCCAGCAGTGAAGCACAGGGGACCTATGGCTACACCTTC. It translates to CASSEAQGTYGYTF.

The CDR3 reads CATSRAGSYNEQFF. The DNA of the CDR3 is TGTGCCACCAGCAGAGCGGGCAGCTACAATGAGCAGTTCTTC. The V call is TRBV15, the J call TRBJ2-1; no reliable D call. Between the trimmed V and J ends, which lost 1 base and 3 bases, there was a span of 7 bases. The germline V gene encodes CDR1 LNHNV and CDR2 YYDKDF (reference sequence). The CDR3 has 14 residues. Full variable domain (rest looked up from reference TRBV15 and TRBJ2-1): DAMVIQNPRYQVTQFGKPVTLSCSQTLNHNVMYWYQQKSSQAPKLLFHYYDKDFNNEADTPDNFQSRRPNTSFCFLDIRSPGLGDTAMYLCATSRAGSYNEQFFGPGTRLTVL.

V and J are TRBV28 and TRBJ2-7; 9 bases line up with TRBD1. The CDR3 has 13 amino acids. V lost 5 bases and J lost 13; bases outside the gene matches: 12. Germline V gene data show CDR1 as MDHEN and CDR2 as SYDVKM. The CDR3 DNA sequence: TGTGCCAGCAGTCTACCTTCTGACAGGGGGACCTACTTC. Protein: CASSLPSDRGTYF.

About this clone: The identical CDR3 is also encoded by other nucleotide sequences in the sample. The chain uses TRBV30 and TRBJ1-1; no firm D call. Trimming stripped 0 bases from V and 2 bases from J, with 7 bases between. The CDR3 has 13 amino acids. CDR1 and CDR2 from the germline V gene are GTSNPN and SVGIG (reference sequence). The CDR3 is CAWSVGGNTEAFF. The CDR3 coding sequence is TGTGCCTGGAGTGTCGGCGGAAACACTGAAGCTTTCTTT. Supplemented by reference TRBV30 and TRBJ1-1, the full variable domain reads SQTIHQWPATLVQPVGSPLSLECTVEGTSNPNLYWYRQAAGRGLQLLFYSVGIGQISSEVPQNLSASRPQDRQFILSSKKLLLSDSGFYLCAWSVGGNTEAFFGQGTRLTVV.

The rearrangement joins TRBV3-1 (or the pseudogene TRBV3-2) to TRBJ2-1; no reliable D call. Germline assignment: CDR1 LGHDT and CDR2 YNNKEL (reference sequence). The ends were cut back, 5 bases at V and 6 bases at J, with 8 bases in the middle. The CDR3 spans 12 residues. Written as DNA, the CDR3 is TGTGCCAGCAGCGCCCGGATCAATGAGCAGTTCTTC. Its protein is CASSARINEQFF.

This clone was observed a handful of times. This sequence joins TRBV19 and TRBJ1-6, with D hard to call. CDR1 and CDR2 from the germline V gene are LNHDA and SQIVND (reference sequence). The CDR3 extends over 16 amino acids. Between the trimmed V and J ends, which lost 3 bases and 0 bases, there was a span of 9 bases. CDR3: CASSMDVSSYNSPLHF. The CDR3 DNA reads as TGTGCCAGTAGTATGGACGTTAGCTCCTATAATTCACCCCTCCACTTT.

The chain uses TRBV5-4 and TRBJ2-7; 9 bases line up with TRBD1. V dropped 4 bases and J dropped 4; count of bases not matched to a gene: 6. CDR1 SGHNT and CDR2 YYREEE come from the germline V gene (reference sequence). The CDR3 loop spans 14 amino acids. The CDR3 protein is CASSEPGQGYEQYF. For the CDR3, the DNA is TGTGCCAGCAGCGAACCGGGACAGGGATACGAGCAGTACTTC.

This clone was picked up a small number of times. The rearrangement links TRBV5-6 to TRBJ2-2, with 10 positions matching TRBD2. Unmatched junction bases numbered 5, after V lost 0 bases and J lost 0 bases. The CDR3 runs 18 residues. CDR1 is SGHDT, CDR2 YYEEEE, per germline. The CDR3 region is CASSLVPSGGPNTGELFF. DNA of the CDR3: TGTGCCAGCAGCTTGGTGCCTAGCGGGGGCCCGAACACCGGGGAGCTGTTTTTT.

The genes are TRBV11-2 and TRBJ1-6; no clear D. CDR1 and CDR2 (germline): SGHAT, FQNNGV. This CDR3 contains 15 residues. Trimming cost V 0 bases and J 8 bases, with 11 bases left between them. The CDR3 DNA follows: TGTGCCAGCAGCTTAGAGGGAACGTTTTATTCACCCCTCCACTTT. As protein: CASSLEGTFYSPLHF.

The chain employs TRBV15 and TRBJ2-1, with 8 bases that match TRBD2. The CDR3 contains 17 residues. Germline CDR1 and CDR2: LNHNV and YYDKDF (reference sequence). Losses at the gene ends were 1 base for V and 0 bases for J; bases not matched to a gene: 5. The CDR3 reads CATSRVGLALSYNEQFF. CDR3 bases: TGTGCCACCAGCAGAGTCGGACTAGCCCTCTCCTACAATGAGCAGTTCTTC.

The genes are TRBV6-5 and TRBJ2-7; 7 positions match TRBD2. Trimming took 2 bases from V and 8 from J; bases not matched to a gene: 12. The CDR3 sequence is 15 residues long. The V gene's germline CDR1 is MNHEY and CDR2 SVGAGI. CDR3 in amino acids: CASSYASGGVVKQYF. CDR3 coding DNA: TGTGCCAGCAGTTACGCGTCTGGGGGGGTGGTCAAGCAGTACTTC.

This chain uses TRBV6-2 or TRBV6-3 with TRBJ1-1; 8 bases match TRBD1. Per the germline V gene, CDR1 is MNHEY and CDR2 is SVGEGT. There are 14 residues in the CDR3. V shed 6 bases and J 5 bases; nucleotides not matched to a gene: 8. The CDR3 here is CASSHGQGGTEAFF. The CDR3, as DNA: TGTGCCAGCAGCCACGGACAGGGAGGTACTGAAGCTTTCTTT.

This clone has only one observation. V and J are TRBV10-3 and TRBJ2-3; D gene ambiguous. Germline-derived CDR1 and CDR2 are ENHRY and SYGVKD. The CDR3 length is 15 residues. V lost 6 bases and J 2 bases, leaving 15 bases between the germline ends. The CDR3 DNA reads TGTGCCATCAGCCCGGCCCCGATTTTCACAGATACGCAGTATTTT. Its translation is CAISPAPIFTDTQYF.

This chain connects TRBV2 to TRBJ1-5; D is ambiguous. This CDR3 contains 13 residues. Trimming shortened V by 2 bases and J by 6 bases, and 8 bases separated the two germline ends. From germline, CDR1 is SNHLY and CDR2 FYNNEI. The CDR3 here is CASSESAAQPQHF. In nucleotides, the CDR3 is TGTGCCAGCAGTGAAAGTGCGGCTCAGCCCCAGCATTTT.

This clone was recorded a few times. V and J are TRBV4-3 and TRBJ1-2, with D maybe TRBD1 (6 bases). Trimming removed 0 bases from V and 7 bases from J, with 15 bases in between. This CDR3 spans 15 amino acids. Per germline, CDR1 LGHNA and CDR2 YSLEER. Here the CDR3 DNA reads TGCGCCAGCAGCCAAGACCTTACAGGGCGCACTGGCTACACCTTC. Translating it yields CASSQDLTGRTGYTF.

The chain combines TRBV18 with TRBJ1-1; D perhaps matches TRBD1 (5 bases). This CDR3 has 17 residues. V lost 2 bases and J 4 bases, leaving 20 bases between the germline ends. Germline-derived CDR1 and CDR2 are KGHSH and LQKENI. The CDR3 DNA sequence: TGTGCCAGCTCACCAGTCTCCCCGGGGCAGGCGGGCACTGAAGCTTTCTTT. Protein product: CASSPVSPGQAGTEAFF.

V and J are TRBV24-1 and TRBJ1-3; the D gene is possibly TRBD1 (6 bases). This CDR3 has 16 residues. Looked up from germline, CDR1 is KGHDR and CDR2 is SFDVKD. The germline V and J ends were trimmed by 1 base and 4 bases, with 13 bases remaining between them. CDR3 DNA sequence: TGTGCCACCAGTGATTTACAGGGTTTGAAGGGAAACACCATATATTTT. Its translation is CATSDLQGLKGNTIYF.

The V gene is TRBV20-1, the J gene TRBJ2-4, with 10 bases lining up with TRBD2. V lost 3 bases and J lost 4; bases outside the gene matches: 3. The germline V gene has CDR1 DFQATT and CDR2 SNEGSKA (reference sequence). CDR3 length: 14 residues. As DNA, the CDR3 is TGCAGTGCTAGTGGTAGCGGGGGGAAAAACATTCAGTACTTC. Protein: CSASGSGGKNIQYF.

The gene calls are TRBV29-1 and TRBJ2-1, with 8 positions matching TRBD2. The CDR3 covers 14 residues. V lost 4 bases to trimming and J lost 2 bases; unmatched junction nucleotides: 4. Germline V lookup: CDR1 SQVTM, CDR2 ANQGSEA. The CDR3 sequence: CSVGERGPYNEQFF. CDR3 in DNA: TGCAGCGTTGGCGAGCGGGGGCCCTACAATGAGCAGTTCTTC.